This TCR beta chain originates from a study of blood T cell repertoires in COVID-19. Study summary: The United States, Italy and Spain provided the acute and convalescent COVID-19 samples.

Only one count was recorded for this clone. Per germline, CDR1 SGHDN and CDR2 FVKESK. The CDR3 has 17 amino acids. The V and J ends lost 0 bases and 0 bases respectively, with 12 bases between them. Sequenced by immunoSEQ multiplex PCR; TCRdb stores in-frame clones only, minus some. The sample contains around 20,000 clones, about 90% of which appear only once. The rearrangement joins TRBV14 to TRBJ2-1, with no clear D. The TCR comes from a human donor with active COVID-19. The donor label of this sample is uncertain. The source material was peripheral blood. The CDR3 DNA reads TGTGCCAGCAGCCAAGACAGGCCCTTAAGCTCCTACAATGAGCAGTTCTTC. As protein: CASSQDRPLSSYNEQFF.